The 25 T cell receptor beta chains below all came from one sample that was sequenced in a study of T cell responses to AZD1222 COVID-19 vaccine. Clones were sequenced by immunoSEQ multiplex PCR, and TCRdb holds only the in-frame ones, with some missing. This repertoire shows 85,000 to 110,000 clones, 90% to 95% found once; its top ten account for 45%. The sample was peripheral blood, taken on day 0 of AZD1222 vaccination. The receptors shown here come from an adult in good health.

The rearrangement links TRBV28 to TRBJ2-7; no clear D. The germline gives CDR1 MDHEN, CDR2 SYDVKM. V lost 3 bases, J lost 6 bases, and 9 bases lay in between. This CDR3 region has 12 residues. The CDR3: CASSLGYGEQYF. The CDR3 DNA is TGTGCCAGCAGTTTGGGGTACGGCGAGCAGTACTTC.

V usage is TRBV18 and J usage is TRBJ2-1; D is uncertain. Trimming took off 4 bases at V and 4 bases at J, with 8 bases between the two ends. Germline V gives CDR1 KGHSH, CDR2 LQKENI. The CDR3 contains 13 residues. The CDR3 region is CASSRLGYNEQFF. The CDR3 region has the DNA TGTGCCAGCTCACGGCTAGGTTACAATGAGCAGTTCTTC.

The chain links TRBV7-9 to TRBJ2-7; D remains ambiguous. Deletions cut 5 bases from V and 2 bases from J, with 13 bases between. The germline V gene has CDR1 SEHNR and CDR2 FQNEAQ (reference sequence). The CDR3 totals 14 residues. Written as DNA, the CDR3 is TGTGCCAGCAGCCCACCATTCCCCGCCTACGAGCAGTACTTC. Translating it yields CASSPPFPAYEQYF.

Regarding this clone: The same CDR3 can be traced to other DNA sequences in this sample. The chain links TRBV7-2 to TRBJ1-6, with D possibly being TRBD1 (6 bases). V was pared by 1 base and J by 7 bases, with 8 bases between. Germline V lookup: CDR1 SGHTA, CDR2 FQGNSA. CDR3 size: 14 residues. Written as DNA, the CDR3 is TGTGCCAGCAGCTTAGTCCAGGGGAATTCACCCCTCCACTTT. As protein: CASSLVQGNSPLHF. The full variable domain, its missing parts supplied by reference TRBV7-2 and TRBJ1-6, is GAGVSQSPSNKVTEKGKDVELRCDPISGHTALYWYRQSLGQGLEFLIYFQGNSAPDKSGLPSDRFSAERTGGSVSTLTIQRTQQEDSAVYLCASSLVQGNSPLHFGNGTRLTVT.

This clone was picked up one time. The CDR3: CATSRGTGVPNEKLFF. The CDR3 nucleotides are TGTGCCACCAGTCGCGGGACAGGGGTCCCTAATGAAAAACTGTTTTTT. The chain is built from TRBV24-1 and TRBJ1-4; TRBD1 agrees at 10 bases. The CDR3 extends over 16 amino acids. V was clipped by 6 bases and J by 3 bases; unmatched bases: 6. Germline V gene lookup returns CDR1 KGHDR and CDR2 SFDVKD.

The chain combines TRBV19 with TRBJ2-1; tentatively, D is TRBD2 (6 bases). V gave up 1 base and J gave up 5 bases, with 9 bases separating them. The CDR3 covers 14 residues. Germline V gene sequence: CDR1 LNHDA, CDR2 SQIVND (reference sequence). Written as DNA, the CDR3 is TGTGCCAGTAGTATAGTTAGCGGTCACAATGAGCAGTTCTTC. Protein: CASSIVSGHNEQFF.

The J gene is TRBJ1-6, the V gene TRBV11-2, with unresolved D. The V gene lost 6 bases and the J gene lost 10 bases, with 16 bases spanning the gap. This CDR3 contains 14 residues. Germline V gene data show CDR1 as SGHAT and CDR2 as FQNNGV. CDR3: CASSIVEGNSPLHF. CDR3 nucleotide sequence: TGTGCCAGCAGTATTGTAGAGGGTAACTCACCCCTCCACTTT.

CDR3 sequence: CASSFSSYNSPLHF. CDR3 sequence (DNA): TGCGCCAGCAGCTTTAGCTCCTATAATTCACCCCTCCACTTT. The V gene is TRBV5-1, the J gene TRBJ1-6; no definite D call. With 2 bases removed from V and 0 bases from J, the gap between germline ends came to 3 bases. The CDR3 has 14 amino acids. Germline V gene data show CDR1 as SGHRS and CDR2 as YFSETQ.

The chain carries TRBV7-2 and TRBJ2-1, with D tentatively TRBD1 or TRBD2 (5 bases each). The V gene lost 4 bases and the J gene lost 8 bases, with 24 bases spanning the gap. CDR1 and CDR2 (germline): SGHTA, FQGNSA. The CDR3 consists of 17 residues. The CDR3 here is CASSSLGVAKQRDEQFF. DNA of the CDR3: TGTGCCAGCAGCTCGCTAGGGGTAGCGAAGCAGAGGGATGAGCAGTTCTTC. Full variable domain (rest looked up from reference TRBV7-2 and TRBJ2-1): GAGVSQSPSNKVTEKGKDVELRCDPISGHTALYWYRQSLGQGLEFLIYFQGNSAPDKSGLPSDRFSAERTGGSVSTLTIQRTQQEDSAVYLCASSSLGVAKQRDEQFFGPGTRLTVL.

CDR3 DNA sequence: TGTGCCAGCAGCCAAGGGGTAGCGGGAGGACAGTACTTC. Translating it yields CASSQGVAGGQYF. The genes are TRBV3-1 (or the pseudogene TRBV3-2) and TRBJ2-5, with TRBD2 identical over 10 bases. The CDR3 contains 13 residues. The germline CDR1 and CDR2 sequences are LGHDT and YNNKEL (reference sequence). With 1 base clipped from V and 11 bases from J, the junction kept 4 bases outside the gene matches.

The J gene is TRBJ2-7, the V gene TRBV19; D perhaps matches TRBD1 (5 bases). Germline V gene lookup returns CDR1 LNHDA and CDR2 SQIVND (reference sequence). The CDR3 is made up of 14 amino acids. Trimming took off 5 bases at V and 0 bases at J, with 11 bases between the two ends. The CDR3 sequence: CASSPRTPSYEQYF. DNA of the CDR3: TGTGCCAGTAGTCCCCGGACACCCTCCTACGAGCAGTACTTC.

This clone was detected only once. V is TRBV27 and J is TRBJ2-3; D uncertain. V lost 2 bases and J lost 8, with 5 bases in between. The CDR3 loop spans 11 amino acids. Germline assignment: CDR1 MNHEY and CDR2 SMNVEV (reference sequence). CDR3 region: CASSLTGTQYF. CDR3 in DNA: TGTGCCAGCAGTTTAACGGGTACGCAGTATTTT.

The chain employs TRBV7-9 and TRBJ2-3; 7 nucleotides match TRBD2. Trimming cost V 11 bases and J 6 bases; bases outside gene matches: 5. Germline CDR1 SEHNR, CDR2 FQNEAQ (reference sequence). The CDR3 runs 11 residues. DNA for the CDR3: TGTGCCCGGGAGGCGGGGGATACGCAGTATTTT. Translating it yields CAREAGDTQYF.

The V and J genes are TRBV3-1 (or the pseudogene TRBV3-2) and TRBJ2-7; possible D gene TRBD1, 7 bases. The J call may not be correct, given that the DNA end is closer to TRBJ2-1. Germline V gene lookup returns CDR1 LGHDT and CDR2 YNNKEL (reference sequence). The CDR3 has 15 amino acids. The CDR3 nucleotides read TGTGCCAGCAGCCAAGTGGCGGGACAGTTCTACGAGCAGTTCTTC. Its protein product is CASSQVAGQFYEQFF.

CDR3 nucleotide sequence: TGTGCCAGCAGCTTAGGAGCGGAGGGGGATGAGCAGTTCTTC. Protein product: CASSLGAEGDEQFF. The rearrangement links TRBV7-2 to TRBJ2-1; D is tentatively TRBD1 or TRBD2 (6 bases each). Trimming removed 1 base at V and 8 bases at J, with 12 bases between. The CDR3 has 14 residues. Germline CDR1 is SGHTA and CDR2 is FQGNSA.

V usage is TRBV5-6 and J usage is TRBJ2-2, with D hard to call. This CDR3 contains 12 residues. Germline values: CDR1 SGHDT, CDR2 YYEEEE. V lost 4 bases, J lost 8 bases, and 9 bases lay in between. In nucleotides, the CDR3 is TGTGCCAGCAGCCGATCGACAGGGGAGCTGTTTTTT. Amino acids: CASSRSTGELFF.

Only one count was recorded for this clone. The V and J genes are TRBV7-2 and TRBJ2-7; 7 bases are shared with TRBD1. The germline V gene encodes CDR1 SGHTA and CDR2 FQGNSA. The CDR3 runs 15 residues. J was trimmed by 2 bases and V by 5 bases; bases with no gene match: 9. The CDR3 coding sequence is TGTGCCAGCAGCCCCCGTAAGGGGGCAGCCTACGAGCAGTACTTC. Protein sequence: CASSPRKGAAYEQYF.

The rearrangement uses TRBV24-1 and TRBJ2-2; D gene uncertain. This CDR3 spans 14 amino acids. Trimming pared 4 bases from V and 5 bases from J, leaving 10 bases between. CDR1 and CDR2 (germline): KGHDR, SFDVKD. CDR3 protein: CATSDPGRTGELFF. CDR3 nucleotide sequence: TGTGCCACCAGTGACCCGGGCAGGACCGGGGAGCTGTTTTTT.

The chain joins TRBV12-3 or TRBV12-4 to TRBJ2-1; D is unresolved. CDR3 size: 13 residues. The V and J ends lost 6 bases and 7 bases respectively, with 13 bases between them. The CDR3 is CASRPRTQNEQFF. CDR3 DNA: TGTGCCAGCAGGCCCCGGACCCAAAATGAGCAGTTCTTC.

The gene calls are TRBV28 and TRBJ2-1, with D tentatively TRBD2 (6 bases). V was pared by 7 bases and J by 1 base, with 20 bases between. Germline V gives CDR1 MDHEN, CDR2 SYDVKM. CDR3 length: 17 amino acids. CDR3 protein: CASKPSFGGMSYNEQFF. In nucleotides, the CDR3 is TGTGCCAGCAAGCCCTCCTTCGGGGGAATGTCCTACAATGAGCAGTTCTTC.

The gene calls are TRBV20-1 and TRBJ2-5; D is uncertain. The germline V and J ends were trimmed by 5 bases and 7 bases, with 8 bases remaining between them. The CDR3 sequence is 10 residues long. Germline V lookup: CDR1 DFQATT, CDR2 SNEGSKA (reference sequence). CDR3 protein: CSASRGTQYF. The CDR3 DNA is TGCAGTGCTTCTCGCGGGACCCAGTACTTC.

The rearrangement links TRBV28 to TRBJ2-2; D is tentatively TRBD1 or TRBD2 (5 bases each). The CDR3 consists of 14 residues. The V gene's germline CDR1 is MDHEN and CDR2 SYDVKM. V was cut by 5 bases and J by 6 bases, with 13 bases left in between. The CDR3 protein is CASSPGTLPGELFF. As DNA, the CDR3 is TGTGCCAGCAGTCCCGGGACGCTACCCGGGGAGCTGTTTTTT.

The rearrangement uses TRBV6-2 or TRBV6-3 and TRBJ2-3; 8 bases are shared with TRBD1. Looked up from germline, CDR1 is MNHEY and CDR2 is SVGEGT. This CDR3 region has 14 residues. V lost 6 bases, J lost 4 bases, and 6 bases stayed unmatched. CDR3 sequence (DNA): TGTGCCAGCAGCCCGACAGGGGAGGCAGATACGCAGTATTTT. Its translation: CASSPTGEADTQYF.

As for this clone: At the DNA level, this CDR3 is encoded by other sequences in the same sample as well. In nucleotides, the CDR3 is TGTGCCAGCTCGATAGCGGGAGCCTACGAGCAGTACTTC. Translated: CASSIAGAYEQYF. This chain uses TRBV6-5 with TRBJ2-7; 9 bases match TRBD2. Germline CDR1 and CDR2: MNHEY and SVGAGI. This CDR3 has 13 amino acids. The trim removed 8 bases at V and 2 bases at J, leaving 4 bases unmatched.

V gene TRBV7-2 combines with J gene TRBJ1-2, with a possible D match to TRBD1 (5 bases). V was pared by 7 bases and J by 5 bases, with 20 bases between. Germline lookup yields CDR1 SGHTA and CDR2 FQGNSA. This CDR3 spans 15 amino acids. Here the CDR3 reads CASTSGGPGRYGYTF. The CDR3 DNA is TGTGCCAGCACCTCCGGGGGTCCGGGCCGGTATGGCTACACCTTC.